This T cell receptor (beta chain) is from a study of cytomegalovirus exposure and HLA in healthy donors. TCRdb keeps only in-frame clones here, not all; method: immunoSEQ multiplex PCR. The sample lists approximately 65,000 clones, approximately 96% occurring once. Regarding this clone: Its antigen is not known.

Separate from the approximately 650-subject first cohort, the approximately 120-subject validation cohort was the one that the donors belonged to. Trimming stripped 5 bases from V and 8 bases from J, with 10 bases between. Per the germline V gene, CDR1 is SGHNT and CDR2 is YENEEA. The CDR3 length is 12 residues. Broader study findings: One later analysis, an examination of the 100 to 150 validation repertoires, found that first-cohort TCR clusters tended to co-occur in them. The investigators catalogued 150 to 200 TCR beta chains as cytomegalovirus-associated.

The specimen was PBMCs. The sequence came from a man aged 18 to 29 in good health and CMV-seronegative. This chain links TRBV11-3 with TRBJ2-1; D remains ambiguous. The CDR3 bases are TGTGCCAGCAGCCCACGCGCCGATGAGCAGTTCTTC. Amino acids: CASSPRADEQFF.